The 9 T cell receptor beta chains listed next were all sequenced from one sample in a study of blood T cell repertoires in COVID-19. The protocol was immunoSEQ multiplex PCR, while the TCRdb copy is restricted to in-frame clones and leaves out a portion. This repertoire shows around 280,000 clones, around four fifths found once; its top ten account for around 4%. Sequencing was performed on peripheral blood. The source is a woman between 45 and 60 years old with active or convalescent COVID-19.

This chain links TRBV28 with TRBJ2-3, with a possible D match to TRBD1 (6 bases). This CDR3 has 12 amino acids. In germline, CDR1 is MDHEN, CDR2 SYDVKM. The V and J ends lost 4 bases and 6 bases respectively, with 8 bases between them. CDR3: CASSSGADTQYF. The CDR3 region has the DNA TGTGCCAGCAGTTCAGGGGCTGATACGCAGTATTTT.

The chain is built from TRBV20-1 and TRBJ1-2; D not resolved. CDR1 is DFQATT, CDR2 SNEGSKA, per germline (reference sequence). Trimming removed 3 bases from V and 0 bases from J, with 5 bases in between. This CDR3 is built from 12 residues. CDR3 nucleotide sequence: TGCAGTGCTAGTTCAGCTAACTATGGCTACACCTTC. Translating gives CSASSANYGYTF.

The genes are TRBV27 and TRBJ2-7; 10 bases line up with TRBD1. With V trimmed by 6 bases and J by 3 bases, 8 bases remained unmatched. Germline V gives CDR1 MNHEY, CDR2 SMNVEV (reference sequence). The CDR3 is 15 amino acids. CDR3 amino acids: CASRRTGTGVYEQYF. The CDR3 DNA follows: TGTGCCAGCAGGAGGACCGGGACAGGGGTCTACGAGCAGTACTTC.

The genes are TRBV2 and TRBJ1-1; possibly TRBD1 for D (5 bases). Per germline, CDR1 SNHLY and CDR2 FYNNEI. CDR3 length: 13 amino acids. V was cut by 2 bases and J by 4 bases, with 8 bases left in between. CDR3 in DNA: TGTGCCAGCAGTGAATACAGGTTCACTGAAGCTTTCTTT. Its translation is CASSEYRFTEAFF.

In its sample, this clone was seen a few times. The J gene is TRBJ1-5, the V gene TRBV13; tentative D call: TRBD1 (5 bases). Trimming took 0 bases from V and 4 from J, leaving 7 bases between them. Germline V gene sequence: CDR1 PRHDT, CDR2 FYEKMQ (reference sequence). This CDR3 has 14 amino acids. CDR3: CASSLGQGNQPQHF. As DNA, the CDR3 is TGTGCCAGCAGCTTAGGTCAGGGAAATCAGCCCCAGCATTTT.

The rearrangement joins TRBV7-9 to TRBJ1-2; D uncertain. The CDR3 is 13 residues long. Trimming removed 3 bases from V and 4 bases from J, with 9 bases in between. Per the germline V gene, CDR1 is SEHNR and CDR2 is FQNEAQ (reference sequence). The CDR3 sequence: CASSLADSYGYTF. CDR3 coding DNA: TGTGCCAGCAGCTTGGCGGACTCCTATGGCTACACCTTC.

The sample holds one count of this clone. The rearrangement uses TRBV19 and TRBJ1-2; D remains unclear. CDR3 size: 14 residues. V was pared by 1 base and J by 4 bases, with 10 bases between. Germline V CDR1 and CDR2: LNHDA, SQIVND (reference sequence). The CDR3 nucleotides read TGTGCCAGTAGTATAGGGGTTAGGAGCTATGGCTACACCTTC. This sequence encodes CASSIGVRSYGYTF.

In this sample, this clone turned up a few times. The chain links TRBV6-5 to TRBJ1-2; 7 bases map to TRBD1. Trimming at V came to 2 bases and at J to 2 bases, leaving 8 bases not matched to a gene. The CDR3 runs 16 residues. CDR1 is MNHEY and CDR2 is SVGAGI in the germline V gene. The CDR3 sequence: CASSYLQGDANYGYTF. The CDR3 DNA reads as TGTGCCAGCAGTTACCTTCAGGGGGACGCGAACTATGGCTACACCTTC.

The rearrangement links TRBV9 to TRBJ2-1; D perhaps matches TRBD2 (5 bases). This CDR3 has 16 amino acids. In germline, CDR1 is SGDLS, CDR2 YYNGEE. Deletions cut 8 bases from V and 6 bases from J, with 24 bases between. Here the CDR3 reads CASGGIEGGSTNEQFF. CDR3 in DNA: TGTGCCAGTGGTGGGATCGAGGGCGGTAGTACCAATGAGCAGTTCTTC. Using reference TRBV9 and TRBJ2-1 for the parts outside the CDR3, the full variable domain is DSGVTQTPKHLITATGQRVTLRCSPRSGDLSVYWYQQSLDQGLQFLIQYYNGEERAKGNILERFSAQQFPDLHSELNLSSLELGDSALYFCASGGIEGGSTNEQFFGPGTRLTVL.